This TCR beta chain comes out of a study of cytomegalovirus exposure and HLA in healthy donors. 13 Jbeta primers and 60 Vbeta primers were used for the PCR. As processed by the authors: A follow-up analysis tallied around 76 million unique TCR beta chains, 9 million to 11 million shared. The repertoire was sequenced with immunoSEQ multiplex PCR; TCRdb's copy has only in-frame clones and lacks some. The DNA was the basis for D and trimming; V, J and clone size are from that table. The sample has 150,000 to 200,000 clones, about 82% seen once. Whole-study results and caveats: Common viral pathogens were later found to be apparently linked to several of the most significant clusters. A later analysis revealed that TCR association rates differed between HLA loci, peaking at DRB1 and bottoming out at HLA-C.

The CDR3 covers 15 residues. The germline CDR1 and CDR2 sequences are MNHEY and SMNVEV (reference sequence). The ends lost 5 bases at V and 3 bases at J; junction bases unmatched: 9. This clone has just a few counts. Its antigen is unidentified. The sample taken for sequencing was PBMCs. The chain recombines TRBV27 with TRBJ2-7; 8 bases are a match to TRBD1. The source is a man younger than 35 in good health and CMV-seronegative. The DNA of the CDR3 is TGTGCCAGCAGTCCGCAGGGGACAGGCTTCTACGAGCAGTACTTC. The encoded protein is CASSPQGTGFYEQYF.